This T cell receptor beta chain was recorded in a study of PD-1 blockade in classical Hodgkin lymphoma. Stated time point: cycle 4 day 1 (C4D1), after 6 weeks of nivolumab. Brentuximab vedotin exposure varied, and every patient relapsed after autologous stem cell transplantation. This clone has more than one count but fewer than ten. As yet, its antigen is unknown. Here immunoSEQ multiplex PCR was the method, and the copy in TCRdb shows in-frame clones only, minus some. The sample carries tens of thousands of clones, over 75% recorded once. General study findings and limits: Relative to healthy donors, newly diagnosed patients reportedly had lower baseline TCR diversity, which was reported as lower still in relapsed/refractory patients.

This specimen was peripheral blood mononuclear cells (PBMCs), taken before the fourth cycle of nivolumab. The receptor was isolated from a human donor with classical Hodgkin lymphoma.

This CDR3 reads CASSVRAGDRQETQYF. The CDR3 coding sequence is TGTGCCAGCAGCGTAAGAGCGGGGGACCGCCAAGAGACCCAGTACTTC. V is TRBV9 and J is TRBJ2-5; the match to TRBD2 covers 8 bases. CDR3 length: 16 amino acids. Losses at the gene ends were 1 base for V and 1 base for J; bases not matched to a gene: 6. The V gene's germline CDR1 is SGDLS and CDR2 YYNGEE. Combining the CDR3 with reference TRBV9 and TRBJ2-5 gives the whole variable domain DSGVTQTPKHLITATGQRVTLRCSPRSGDLSVYWYQQSLDQGLQFLIQYYNGEERAKGNILERFSAQQFPDLHSELNLSSLELGDSALYFCASSVRAGDRQETQYFGPGTRLLVL.